Each of the 4 T cell receptor beta chains below was sequenced from the same sample in a study of vaccination and CD4 T cells after COVID-19. Their antigen targets remain unknown. Treatment specified: roughly 10-day PBMC culture with coronavirus spike peptide pools or control peptides (ViraFEST assay). Cultured CD4+ T cells had their DNA profiled by the Oncomine TCR Beta short-read assay. TCRdb re-derived calls from the PCR reads in MiXCR, one entry per CDR3 protein. Among some 20,000 distinct CDR3 sequences listed, about 44% were seen once. Specimen: CD4+ T cells from blood, cultured in vitro, collected after SARS-CoV-2 vaccination. The source of these receptors is a human donor who had recovered from COVID-19.

V is TRBV5-4 and J is TRBJ1-1; no reliable D call. This CDR3 region has 14 residues. V lost 2 bases and J 4 bases, leaving 12 bases between the germline ends. Germline CDR1 and CDR2: SGHNT and YYREEE (reference sequence). DNA of the CDR3: TGTGCCAGCAGCTTTGTGGGGATTATCACTGAAGCTTTCTTT. It translates to CASSFVGIITEAFF. Filled out from reference TRBV5-4 and TRBJ1-1, the complete variable domain reads ETGVTQSPTHLIKTRGQQVTLRCSSQSGHNTVSWYQQALGQGPQFIFQYYREEENGRGNFPPRFSGLQFPNYSSELNVNALELDDSALYLCASSFVGIITEAFFGQGTRLTVV.

This clonotype occurred a few times. This chain connects TRBV7-2 to TRBJ1-1; D might be TRBD1 (6 bases). The CDR3 contains 12 residues. Germline CDR1 and CDR2: SGHTA and FQGNSA. V lost 3 bases, J lost 5 bases, and 7 bases lay in between. Here the CDR3 DNA reads TGTGCCAGCAGCTTTGGACAGACTGAAGCTTTCTTT. This translates into CASSFGQTEAFF.

The rearrangement joins TRBV28 to TRBJ2-5; maybe TRBD2 (6 bases). The germline V gene encodes CDR1 MDHEN and CDR2 SYDVKM. The CDR3 runs 13 residues. V was trimmed by 5 bases and J by 5 bases, leaving 12 bases between them. DNA for the CDR3: TGTGCCAGCAGTATGGGGGGACCCGAGACCCAGTACTTC. Its translation: CASSMGGPETQYF.

This clonotype has a handful of counts. The gene calls are TRBV7-9 and TRBJ1-2, with D uncertain. Germline V CDR1 and CDR2: SEHNR, FQNEAQ (reference sequence). V was clipped by 1 base and J by 4 bases, with 10 bases between them. This CDR3 is built from 14 residues. Here the CDR3 reads CASSLEVGFYGYTF. In nucleotides, the CDR3 is TGTGCCAGCAGCTTAGAGGTTGGCTTCTATGGCTACACCTTC.